The TCR beta chain under discussion was sequenced for a study of blood T cell repertoires in COVID-19. Only in-frame clones appear in the TCRdb table, and some are missing; sequencing was by immunoSEQ multiplex PCR. The table lists over 250,000 clones, around 80% of them singletons, with roughly 4.7% in the top ten. This study enrolled people aged about 18 to 90 from about two dozen US geographic areas. In assigning cohorts, the study relied on participant-reported clinical history. The ends were cut back, 2 bases at V and 1 base at J, with 11 bases in the middle. CDR1 and CDR2 (germline): MNHNS, SASEGT. The CDR3 covers 15 residues.

This chain connects TRBV6-1 to TRBJ1-1; a possible D gene is TRBD1 (5 bases). The receptor's source is a man aged 35 to 55 who had been exposed to COVID-19. Specimen: PBMCs or T cells enriched from blood (not recorded which). CDR3 nucleotide sequence: TGTGCCAGCAGTGAACAGGGAAACAAGAACACTGAAGCTTTCTTT. Its translation is CASSEQGNKNTEAFF.